This entry lists 5 T cell receptor beta chains sequenced from one sample in a study of cytomegalovirus exposure and HLA in healthy donors. Primers included in the PCR were 60 Vbeta and 13 Jbeta primers. Profiling relied on immunoSEQ multiplex PCR, and the TCRdb table lists in-frame clones only, not all of them. This table holds 50,000 to 75,000 clones. Sequencing was performed on PBMCs. Receptors originate from a woman in her late teens or twenties in good health and CMV-seronegative.

CDR3 in amino acids: CASSQTGLAGLQYF. The CDR3 nucleotides read TGCGCCAGCAGCCAGACGGGACTAGCGGGACTACAGTACTTC. The rearrangement links TRBV4-1 to TRBJ2-7; 13 bases agree with TRBD2. The CDR3 runs to 14 residues. Looked up from germline, CDR1 is MGHRA and CDR2 is YSYEKL. V lost 3 bases to trimming and J lost 10 bases; unmatched junction nucleotides: 6.

V gene TRBV27 combines with J gene TRBJ2-3; 9 bases are shared with TRBD1. This CDR3 comprises 17 residues. The germline CDR1 and CDR2 sequences are MNHEY and SMNVEV (reference sequence). V lost 5 bases and J lost 4; bases outside the gene matches: 13. For the CDR3, the DNA is TGTGCCAGCAGTCCCTCCCCCGGGACAGGGCTTTCAGATACGCAGTATTTT. This encodes CASSPSPGTGLSDTQYF.

This sequence joins TRBV18 and TRBJ1-4; 7 nucleotides align to TRBD1. Germline V gene sequence: CDR1 KGHSH, CDR2 LQKENI. With 6 bases clipped from V and 8 bases from J, the junction kept 6 bases outside the gene matches. This CDR3 spans 13 amino acids. CDR3 in DNA: TGTGCCAGCTCGGGGACAGATTCCGAAAAACTGTTTTTT. The encoded protein is CASSGTDSEKLFF.

This chain connects TRBV7-2 to TRBJ1-6; D might be TRBD1 (6 bases). The CDR3 consists of 14 residues. The germline V and J ends were trimmed by 2 bases and 10 bases, with 12 bases remaining between them. CDR1 and CDR2 (germline): SGHTA, FQGNSA. The CDR3 DNA follows: TGTGCCAGCAGCTTAAACAGGGACGGATCACCCCTCCACTTT. Protein: CASSLNRDGSPLHF.

The V and J genes are TRBV29-1 and TRBJ2-1; D might be TRBD2 (6 bases). The V end lost 5 bases, the J end lost 0 bases, and 11 bases lay between the germline ends. The V gene's germline CDR1 is SQVTM and CDR2 ANQGSEA. The CDR3 is made up of 14 amino acids. The CDR3: CSVTRGVSYNEQFF. The CDR3 DNA sequence: TGCAGCGTTACGCGGGGCGTCTCCTACAATGAGCAGTTCTTC.